Listed below are T cell receptor beta chains from one sample, sequenced in a study of graft-versus-host responses after intestinal transplantation. TCRdb keeps only in-frame clones here, not all; method: immunoSEQ multiplex PCR. The sample holds approximately 25,000 clones, over 90% seen once. This specimen consisted of PBMCs, obtained 18 days after transplant. The receptors shown here come from a human patient who received an intestinal transplant, so some T cells may come from the graft donor. Both conserved end residues are part of each CDR3. A D gene is named only where the DNA matches it firmly. Size values are once, few and many counts, or a class for expanded clones, and some rows have none.

length: 16; D: -; size: -; V: TRBV7-6; J: TRBJ2-2; DNA: TGTGCCAGCAGCTTAGCAAGGCTAGGCGGCACCGGGGAGCTGTTTTTT; CDR3: CASSLARLGGTGELFF
length: 14; D: -; size: -; V: TRBV30; J: TRBJ2-1; DNA: TGTGCCTGGAGTGCCATGCTCTCCTACAATGAGCAGTTCTTC; CDR3: CAWSAMLSYNEQFF
length: 12; D: -; size: few; V: TRBV7-9; J: TRBJ1-4; DNA: TGTGCCAGCGCAGGAACTAATGAAAAACTGTTTTTT; CDR3: CASAGTNEKLFF
length: 16; D: -; size: once; V: TRBV2; J: TRBJ1-2; DNA: TGTGCCAGCAGTCAAACGCTTATAGGGGGTATCTATGGCTACACCTTC; CDR3: CASSQTLIGGIYGYTF
length: 13; D: TRBD1; size: -; V: TRBV6-1; J: TRBJ1-4; DNA: TGTGCCAGCAGTAACTCGGACAGGGTAAAACTGTTTTTT; CDR3: CASSNSDRVKLFF
length: 19; D: -; size: -; V: TRBV7-8; J: TRBJ2-5; DNA: TGTGCCAGCAGCCTTGGCCCAATGGCCAACAGGGTTAGCCAAGAGACCCAGTACTTC; CDR3: CASSLGPMANRVSQETQYF
length: 13; D: -; size: -; V: TRBV27; J: TRBJ1-1; DNA: TGTGCCAGCAGTTGGGAGGGAAACACTGAAGCTTTCTTT; CDR3: CASSWEGNTEAFF
length: 13; D: -; size: once; V: TRBV10-3; J: TRBJ2-5; DNA: TGTGCCATCAGTGAGGGGATATTGGAGACCCAGTACTTC; CDR3: CAISEGILETQYF
length: 14; D: -; size: -; V: TRBV7-8; J: TRBJ1-6; DNA: TGTGCCAGCAGCTTAAACCCCGGAAGTTCACCCCTCCACTTT; CDR3: CASSLNPGSSPLHF
length: 16; D: -; size: -; V: TRBV5-6; J: TRBJ1-1; DNA: TGTGCCAGCAGCTTGGTATCAGGGGCAGGGAACACTGAAGCTTTCTTT; CDR3: CASSLVSGAGNTEAFF
length: 15; D: -; size: -; V: TRBV21-1; J: TRBJ1-2; DNA: TGTGCCAGCAACCCCGGGGACAAGACGATGTATGGCTACACCTTC; CDR3: CASNPGDKTMYGYTF
length: 16; D: TRBD2; size: once; V: TRBV7-6; J: TRBJ2-5; DNA: TGTGCCAGCAGCTTATGGGCTAGCGGGGGACAGGAGACCCAGTACTTC; CDR3: CASSLWASGGQETQYF
length: 16; D: TRBD1; size: -; V: TRBV9; J: TRBJ2-2; DNA: TGTGCCAGCAGTCCCCGGACAGGTTCGAACACCGGGGAGCTGTTTTTT; CDR3: CASSPRTGSNTGELFF
length: 13; D: TRBD2; size: -; V: TRBV30; J: TRBJ2-3; DNA: TGTGCCTGGAGTCGGGGGGGCACAGATACGCAGTATTTT; CDR3: CAWSRGGTDTQYF
length: 14; D: -; size: -; V: TRBV11-2; J: TRBJ2-7; DNA: TGTGCCAGCAGCGGGACGTATGGCTCCTACGAGCAGTACTTC; CDR3: CASSGTYGSYEQYF
length: 14; D: -; size: -; V: TRBV15; J: TRBJ1-1; DNA: TGTGCCACCCTAATGGGGACTATGAACACTGAAGCTTTCTTT; CDR3: CATLMGTMNTEAFF
length: 19; D: TRBD2; size: -; V: TRBV2; J: TRBJ2-1; DNA: TGTGCCAGCAGTGAAGCGCTCTCGCCGGGACTAGCGGGGGAGAAGGAGCAGTTCTTC; CDR3: CASSEALSPGLAGEKEQFF
length: 14; D: TRBD1; size: -; V: TRBV27; J: TRBJ1-6; DNA: TGTGCCAGCAGTGCCGGGACAGGGAATTCACCCCTCCACTTT; CDR3: CASSAGTGNSPLHF
length: 15; D: -; size: -; V: TRBV19; J: TRBJ1-6; DNA: TGTGCCAGTAGCACCCTTTCGGACTATAATTCACCCCTCCACTTT; CDR3: CASSTLSDYNSPLHF
length: 13; D: TRBD1; size: -; V: TRBV11-2; J: TRBJ2-7; DNA: TGTGCCAGCAGCCCAGGGACAGCTTACGAGCAGTACTTC; CDR3: CASSPGTAYEQYF
length: 13; D: -; size: once; V: TRBV7-8; J: TRBJ2-7; DNA: TGTGCCAGCGGTCGCGGGGCATCCTACGAGCAGTACTTC; CDR3: CASGRGASYEQYF
length: 14; D: -; size: -; V: TRBV6-6; J: TRBJ1-1; DNA: TGTGCCAGCAGTTACTCGATCCTCGGCGCTGAAGCTTTCTTT; CDR3: CASSYSILGAEAFF
length: 14; D: TRBD1; size: -; V: TRBV28; J: TRBJ1-4; DNA: TGTGCCAGCAGGCACGGGGACAGGGTGGAAAAACTGTTTTTT; CDR3: CASRHGDRVEKLFF
length: 16; D: -; size: -; V: TRBV5-5; J: TRBJ2-1; DNA: TGTGCCAGCAGGCTCACAGGGTTGATCGCCTACAATGAGCAGTTCTTC; CDR3: CASRLTGLIAYNEQFF
length: 15; D: TRBD2; size: once; V: TRBV27; J: TRBJ2-1; DNA: TGTGCCACACGCGCCCGCCTAGCGGGGGATAATGAGCAGTTCTTC; CDR3: CATRARLAGDNEQFF
length: 12; D: -; size: once; V: TRBV5-5; J: TRBJ1-1; DNA: TGTGCCAGCAGCTTTAGTTACACTGAAGCTTTCTTT; CDR3: CASSFSYTEAFF
length: 14; D: -; size: -; V: TRBV6-1; J: TRBJ1-1; DNA: TGTGCCAGCAGTGACCACGGGATGAACACTGAAGCTTTCTTT; CDR3: CASSDHGMNTEAFF
length: 15; D: -; size: -; V: TRBV4-1; J: TRBJ1-5; DNA: TGCGCCAGCAGCCAAGGTACACAGGGCGCTCAGCCCCAGCATTTT; CDR3: CASSQGTQGAQPQHF
length: 13; D: -; size: -; V: TRBV7-9; J: TRBJ1-6; DNA: TGTGCCAGCAGCTTTCTTGAGGAGTCACCCCTCCACTTT; CDR3: CASSFLEESPLHF
length: 19; D: TRBD2; size: -; V: TRBV18; J: TRBJ2-3; DNA: TGTGCCAGCTCATCACTTCTAGCGGGGGTTCCGGTTGGTACAGATACGCAGTATTTT; CDR3: CASSSLLAGVPVGTDTQYF
length: 12; D: -; size: -; V: TRBV7-9; J: TRBJ1-1; DNA: TGTGCCAGCAGCTTAGGGAGGTATGAAGCTTTCTTT; CDR3: CASSLGRYEAFF
length: 12; D: -; size: once; V: TRBV27; J: TRBJ2-5; DNA: TGTGCCAGCAGGACAGGATTGGAGACCCAGTACTTC; CDR3: CASRTGLETQYF
length: 14; D: -; size: -; V: TRBV7-6; J: TRBJ1-1; DNA: TGTGCCAGCAGCTCCTACGGGGAGAACACTGAAGCTTTCTTT; CDR3: CASSSYGENTEAFF
length: 15; D: TRBD2; size: -; V: TRBV18; J: TRBJ2-7; DNA: TGTGCCAGCTCACCCGGGAGGTTTCCCTCCTACGAGCAGTACTTC; CDR3: CASSPGRFPSYEQYF
length: 15; D: TRBD2; size: -; V: TRBV19; J: TRBJ2-5; DNA: TGTGCCAGTAGTATAGGAGCGGGGGACTTGGAGACCCAGTACTTC; CDR3: CASSIGAGDLETQYF
length: 14; D: -; size: -; V: TRBV5-1; J: TRBJ2-7; DNA: TGCGCCAGCAGCGTGGGGGCAGGGACCTACGAGCAGTACTTC; CDR3: CASSVGAGTYEQYF
length: 12; D: -; size: -; V: TRBV6-5; J: TRBJ1-4; DNA: TGTGCCAGCAGTGCCTCAACAGGGAAACTGTTTTTT; CDR3: CASSASTGKLFF
length: 11; D: -; size: once; V: TRBV7-9; J: TRBJ1-1; DNA: TGTGCCAGCAGCCCCAGGAGGTTAGCTTTCTTT; CDR3: CASSPRRLAFF
length: 12; D: TRBD2; size: -; V: TRBV5-4; J: TRBJ2-4; DNA: TGTGCCAGCAGCCCCGGGGGGAACATTCAGTACTTC; CDR3: CASSPGGNIQYF